This TCR beta chain was found in a study of glioma-infiltrating T cells. Findings and limits, study-wide: CDR3 overlap between tissue and blood was very small. Tissue-blood divergence was below expectation in non-neoplastic patients, above in gliomas.

This clonotype was detected many times. The antigen is undetermined. Amplification of TCR alpha and beta CDR3 regions from RNA used iRepertoire nested multiplex PCR. Tissue mRNA or PBMC total RNA, about 90-450 ng, went into one-step reverse transcription and amplification. TCRdb itself ran the multiplex PCR reads through MiXCR, one entry per CDR3 protein. The table lists some 110,000 distinct CDR3 sequences, roughly 23% of them singletons. J was trimmed by 5 bases and V by 8 bases; bases with no gene match: 6. The CDR3 is 13 residues long. Germline lookup yields CDR1 LNHDA and CDR2 SQIVND (reference sequence).

Material for sequencing was glioma tissue, nonneoplastic brain tissue, or PBMCs (not recorded which). V is TRBV19 and J is TRBJ2-3; 8 positions agree with TRBD1. The source is a human donor with low-grade glioma or glioblastoma, undergoing nonglioma brain surgery, or in good health (not recorded which). The CDR3, as DNA: TGTGCCAGTCGGGACAGGCTGGAAGATACGCAGTATTTT. This sequence encodes CASRDRLEDTQYF.